The next 10 T cell receptor beta chains were all read from a single sample in a study of cytomegalovirus exposure and HLA in healthy donors. The PCR employed 60 Vbeta primers together with 13 Jbeta primers. Some clones are missing from TCRdb's copy, which holds only in-frame ones; the method was immunoSEQ multiplex PCR. The table for this sample gives roughly 54,000 clones. Input material: PBMCs. All receptors come from a woman younger than 45 in good health and CMV-seropositive.

The gene calls are TRBV29-1 and TRBJ1-1; maybe TRBD1 (6 bases). V lost 4 bases and J 5 bases, leaving 14 bases between the germline ends. Germline V lookup: CDR1 SQVTM, CDR2 ANQGSEA. CDR3 length: 13 amino acids. Here the CDR3 reads CSVGGGGGTEAFF. For the CDR3, the DNA is TGCAGCGTTGGGGGGGGCGGCGGGACTGAAGCTTTCTTT.

V usage is TRBV19 and J usage is TRBJ1-5; the D gene is possibly TRBD1 (5 bases). Trimming took 0 bases from V and 5 from J, leaving 11 bases between them. CDR1 is LNHDA and CDR2 is SQIVND in the germline V gene (reference sequence). The CDR3 contains 15 residues. The DNA of the CDR3 is TGTGCCAGTAGTATAGATCGGGGGGGGGATCAGCCCCAGCATTTT. Translated, it gives CASSIDRGGDQPQHF.

This chain links TRBV2 with TRBJ1-2; TRBD1 is a possible D gene (6 bases). V dropped 6 bases and J dropped 3 bases, with 11 bases sitting between them. The V gene's germline CDR1 is SNHLY and CDR2 FYNNEI. The CDR3 extends over 13 amino acids. The CDR3 spells CASSKGGDYGYTF. CDR3 sequence (DNA): TGTGCCAGCAGCAAAGGGGGGGACTATGGCTACACCTTC.

The chain joins TRBV6-1 to TRBJ1-1, with a tentative D call TRBD1 (5 bases). CDR1 MNHNS and CDR2 SASEGT come from the germline V gene. This CDR3 spans 14 amino acids. Trimming pared 3 bases from V and 10 bases from J, leaving 18 bases between. CDR3: CASSEQGGSRVAFF. The CDR3 DNA reads TGTGCCAGCAGTGAGCAGGGCGGTAGTCGGGTAGCTTTCTTT.

This chain joins TRBV6-1 and TRBJ1-5; TRBD1 matches 8 bases. The CDR3 consists of 14 residues. With V trimmed by 5 bases and J by 2 bases, 2 bases remained unmatched. Germline V gene data show CDR1 as MNHNS and CDR2 as SASEGT. The CDR3 DNA reads as TGTGCCAGCAGTACACAGGGGGGCAATCAGCCCCAGCATTTT. Protein: CASSTQGGNQPQHF.

The genes are TRBV29-1 and TRBJ1-3; no clear D. The CDR3 consists of 15 residues. Germline CDR1 reads SQVTM; CDR2 reads ANQGSEA. Deletions cut 3 bases from V and 0 bases from J, with 12 bases between. CDR3 sequence (DNA): TGCAGCGTTGATGAGGGCGGTAACTCTGGAAACACCATATATTTT. It translates to CSVDEGGNSGNTIYF.

The rearrangement links TRBV6-5 to TRBJ2-7; 12 bases are shared with TRBD2. CDR3 length: 16 residues. Germline CDR1 and CDR2: MNHEY and SVGAGI. Unmatched junction bases numbered 3, after V lost 2 bases and J lost 1 base. As DNA, the CDR3 is TGTGCCAGCAGTTACCTAGCGGGAGGGAGGTCCTACGAGCAGTACTTC. Protein: CASSYLAGGRSYEQYF.

V gene TRBV5-1 combines with J gene TRBJ2-1, with TRBD1 matching over 8 bases. In germline, CDR1 is SGHRS, CDR2 YFSETQ. This CDR3 has 14 amino acids. V was pared by 4 bases and J by 4 bases, with 4 bases of the junction left unmatched. The CDR3 DNA sequence: TGCGCCAGCAGCCCAGGGGGCGAATACAATGAGCAGTTCTTC. Amino acid sequence: CASSPGGEYNEQFF.

This chain connects TRBV5-1 to TRBJ2-3, with a possible D match to TRBD1 (7 bases). This CDR3 region has 12 residues. Germline values: CDR1 SGHRS, CDR2 YFSETQ. Trimming removed 5 bases at V and 6 bases at J, with 10 bases between. In DNA, the CDR3 is TGCGCCAGCAGACAGGGGAGGGATACGCAGTATTTT. Its translation is CASRQGRDTQYF.

V and J are TRBV30 and TRBJ2-7; D may be TRBD2 (5 bases). V gave up 8 bases and J gave up 2 bases, with 13 bases separating them. From germline, CDR1 is GTSNPN and CDR2 SVGIG (reference sequence). The CDR3 runs to 12 residues. CDR3 nucleotides: TGTGCCCGGGCCGGGGATGCCTACGAGCAGTACTTC. Translation: CARAGDAYEQYF.